What follows are 25 T cell receptor beta chains derived from one specimen sequenced in a study of blood T cells in healthy people across ages. A second PCR of 7 to 11 cycles used a sample-barcoded 5' primer and a J-beta primer mix. TCRdb used MiXCR to reprocess the 5' RACE reads, holding one entry per CDR3 protein. The sample has about 930,000 distinct CDR3 sequences; under 35% are singletons. Another study also made use of these data, one on T cells of mothers and their children.

The sample taken for sequencing was blood. The receptor source for this set is a middle-aged woman in good health.

This clonotype was seen a handful of times. The rearrangement uses TRBV27 and TRBJ2-1, with 8 bases that match TRBD1. V was clipped by 4 bases and J by 3 bases; unmatched bases: 5. Germline V gene data show CDR1 as MNHEY and CDR2 as SMNVEV (reference sequence). The CDR3 contains 15 residues. In DNA form, the CDR3 reads TGTGCCAGCAGTTCTCTGGACAGGGACTACAATGAGCAGTTCTTC. This gives the protein CASSSLDRDYNEQFF.

The rearrangement joins TRBV25-1 to TRBJ1-2, with 8 bases lining up with TRBD1. The germline gives CDR1 MGHDK, CDR2 SYGVNS. J was trimmed by 6 bases and V by 6 bases; bases with no gene match: 9. The CDR3 has 14 amino acids. CDR3 nucleotide sequence: TGTGCCAGCAGCGGAACAGGGGGATACAATGGCTACACCTTC. It is translated as CASSGTGGYNGYTF.

The sample holds one count of this clonotype. J is TRBJ2-3 and V is TRBV29-1, with 9 bases identical to TRBD2. The germline V gene encodes CDR1 SQVTM and CDR2 ANQGSEA. The CDR3 has 17 residues. Trimming took 6 bases from V and 2 from J; bases not matched to a gene: 15. The CDR3 sequence: CSVEGLLAGPSTDTQYF. CDR3 nucleotide sequence: TGCAGCGTCGAGGGGCTACTAGCGGGCCCCTCCACAGATACGCAGTATTTT.

The J gene is TRBJ2-5, the V gene TRBV7-2, with D perhaps matching TRBD1 (6 bases). The CDR3 extends over 17 amino acids. V gave up 5 bases and J gave up 3 bases, with 22 bases separating them. CDR1 and CDR2 from the germline V gene are SGHTA and FQGNSA. CDR3: CASSPGDGARAKETQYF. The CDR3 region has the DNA TGTGCCAGCAGCCCAGGGGACGGGGCCCGGGCAAAAGAGACCCAGTACTTC.

This rearrangement joins TRBV12-3 or TRBV12-4 to TRBJ2-5; no reliable D call. With 6 bases removed from V and 1 base from J, the gap between germline ends came to 9 bases. CDR3 length: 13 amino acids. CDR3 nucleotide sequence: TGTGCCAGCAGACCCCTAATCCAAGAGACCCAGTACTTC. Protein sequence: CASRPLIQETQYF.

V usage is TRBV6-1 and J usage is TRBJ1-5; 12 nucleotides match TRBD1. CDR1 is MNHNS, CDR2 SASEGT, per germline. CDR3 size: 18 residues. J was trimmed by 0 bases and V by 6 bases; bases with no gene match: 9. The CDR3 bases are TGTGCCAGCAGCCCCGGGACAGGGGGCATGAATAGCAATCAGCCCCAGCATTTT. This translates into CASSPGTGGMNSNQPQHF.

The V gene is TRBV7-8, the J gene TRBJ1-2; 7 nucleotides align to TRBD1. With V trimmed by 5 bases and J by 2 bases, 11 bases remained unmatched. This CDR3 spans 16 amino acids. Germline loops: CDR1 SGHVS, CDR2 FQNEAQ. In nucleotides, the CDR3 is TGTGCCAGCAGCCCGGGGGGACAGACCGGAAACTATGGCTACACCTTC. Protein sequence: CASSPGGQTGNYGYTF.

Comments on this clonotype: Given a much more abundant clone one base away, this may be a read error. This chain connects TRBV12-3 or TRBV12-4 to TRBJ2-4; D is ambiguous. Matching the DNA end better, TRBJ2-5 makes the J call doubtful. There are 13 residues in the CDR3. The CDR3 loop reads CASSLGQVGTQYF. DNA of the CDR3: TGTGCCAGCAGTTTAGGTCAGGTGGGGACCCAGTACTTC.

V gene TRBV12-5 combines with J gene TRBJ1-2; 8 bases are shared with TRBD1. The V gene end was trimmed by 7 bases and the J gene end by 2 bases; junction bases not matched to a gene: 6. Per the germline V gene, CDR1 is LGHNT and CDR2 is FRNRAP. CDR3 length: 14 amino acids. CDR3 amino acids: CASAYGDRNYGYTF. The CDR3 bases are TGTGCTAGTGCCTATGGGGACAGGAACTATGGCTACACCTTC.

This clonotype was counted only a few times. This sequence joins TRBV27 and TRBJ2-1; 7 nucleotides line up with TRBD1. Looked up from germline, CDR1 is MNHEY and CDR2 is SMNVEV (reference sequence). CDR3 length: 16 amino acids. V was pared by 5 bases and J by 1 base, with 8 bases of the junction left unmatched. Here the CDR3 DNA reads TGTGCCAGCAGTGCCCAACACAGGGGTTCCTACAATGAGCAGTTCTTC. Translating gives CASSAQHRGSYNEQFF.

The sample holds one count of this clonotype. This may arise from a read error, as a much more abundant clone is one base away. J is TRBJ1-2 and V is TRBV12-3 or TRBV12-4; D not certain. Trimming left V 0 bases short and J 8 bases short, with 19 bases between. This CDR3 is built from 16 residues. CDR3: CASSLAYGSLGKGYTF. CDR3 in DNA: TGTGCCAGCAGTTTAGCCTACGGGAGCCTCGGAAAGGGCTACACCTTC.

This clonotype was seen only once. The J gene is TRBJ1-5, the V gene TRBV6-5, with TRBD1 matching over 8 bases. Germline V gives CDR1 MNHEY, CDR2 SVGAGI. After removal of 6 bases from V and 4 bases from J, the junction contained 8 bases not matched to a gene. This CDR3 contains 15 residues. CDR3 residues: CASSLQRTGNQPQHF. For the CDR3, the DNA is TGTGCCAGCAGCTTACAGAGGACAGGGAATCAGCCCCAGCATTTT.

J is TRBJ2-3 and V is TRBV5-1; D is perhaps TRBD1 (6 bases). CDR3 size: 16 residues. V gave up 3 bases and J gave up 0 bases, with 14 bases separating them. CDR1 is SGHRS and CDR2 is YFSETQ in the germline V gene. The CDR3 region has the DNA TGCGCCAGCAGCTCACCAGGACAGCCCAGCACAGATACGCAGTATTTT. This translates into CASSSPGQPSTDTQYF.

This clonotype came up many times. Here the CDR3 reads CASSVALQGYGYTF. The CDR3 region has the DNA TGTGCCAGCAGCGTAGCTTTACAAGGGTATGGCTACACCTTC. The V and J genes are TRBV9 and TRBJ1-2; no definite D call. V was shortened by 0 bases and J by 5 bases, with 11 bases between the two germline ends. The CDR3 loop spans 14 amino acids. Germline V gene lookup returns CDR1 SGDLS and CDR2 YYNGEE. Looking up the rest from reference TRBV9 and TRBJ1-2 gives the full variable domain: DSGVTQTPKHLITATGQRVTLRCSPRSGDLSVYWYQQSLDQGLQFLIQYYNGEERAKGNILERFSAQQFPDLHSELNLSSLELGDSALYFCASSVALQGYGYTFGSGTRLTVV.

The gene calls are TRBV5-1 and TRBJ2-7, with D unclear. The CDR3 spans 11 residues. Trimming cost V 1 base and J 7 bases, with 6 bases left between them. CDR1 SGHRS and CDR2 YFSETQ come from the germline V gene. The CDR3 protein is CASSLSEEQYF. The CDR3 DNA is TGCGCCAGCAGCTTGTCCGAGGAGCAGTACTTC.

This clonotype was seen many times. The rearrangement joins TRBV12-3 or TRBV12-4 to TRBJ1-2, with D perhaps TRBD1 (6 bases). The germline V and J ends were trimmed by 8 bases and 0 bases, with 13 bases remaining between them. The CDR3 is 14 residues long. CDR3 region: CASDRPGPNYGYTF. CDR3 nucleotide sequence: TGTGCCAGCGACAGGCCAGGACCTAACTATGGCTACACCTTC.

This clonotype was observed many times. Since a much larger clone is just one base distant, this may be a read error. This chain connects TRBV6-2 or TRBV6-3 to TRBJ2-7, with a weak D call TRBD2 (5 bases). Germline V gene lookup returns CDR1 MNHEY and CDR2 SVGEGT. The CDR3 has 13 residues. The germline V and J ends were trimmed by 6 bases and 1 base, with 10 bases remaining between them. For the CDR3, the DNA is TGTGCCAGCAGGCGGCGGGTTTCCTACGAGCAGTACTTC. It codes for CASRRRVSYEQYF.

The gene calls are TRBV14 and TRBJ2-7, with D possibly matching TRBD1 (5 bases). This CDR3 contains 15 residues. The ends were cut back, 4 bases at V and 7 bases at J, with 20 bases in the middle. The germline V gene has CDR1 SGHDN and CDR2 FVKESK. CDR3 nucleotides: TGTGCCAGCAGCCTCCCAACCAGGGCAGGAAATGAGCAGTACTTC. This encodes CASSLPTRAGNEQYF.

A word on this clonotype: This may arise from a read error, as a much more abundant clone is one base away. V gene TRBV12-3 or TRBV12-4 combines with J gene TRBJ1-2; D uncertain. This CDR3 comprises 13 residues. The V end was cut by 2 bases, the J end by 8 bases, with 12 bases between. CDR3: CASSLNGRRGYTF. The CDR3 bases are TGTGCCAGCAGTTTAAATGGACGTCGGGGCTACACCTTC.

This clonotype was counted a single time. The chain combines TRBV7-8 with TRBJ1-6; D unresolved. The germline gives CDR1 SGHVS, CDR2 FQNEAQ. V was pared by 4 bases and J by 11 bases, with 9 bases between. This CDR3 contains 12 residues. CDR3 nucleotide sequence: TGTGCCAGCAGCTGGGGTCGGGCACCCCTCCACTTT. Translated: CASSWGRAPLHF.

This clonotype has at least ten counts. The V and J genes are TRBV6-5 and TRBJ1-5; D remains unclear. The CDR3 loop spans 13 amino acids. Deletions cut 2 bases from V and 7 bases from J, with 9 bases between. CDR1 is MNHEY and CDR2 is SVGAGI in the germline V gene. CDR3 sequence: CASSYKNGQPQHF. In DNA, the CDR3 is TGTGCCAGCAGTTACAAAAACGGGCAGCCCCAGCATTTT.

A single count supports this clonotype. The V call is TRBV5-1, the J call TRBJ2-1, with 9 positions matching TRBD2. V shed 7 bases, J shed 6 bases, and the junction held 11 bases outside the gene matches. The CDR3 is 15 residues long. Germline V gene lookup returns CDR1 SGHRS and CDR2 YFSETQ. The CDR3 DNA reads as TGCGCCAGCTGCGCCGGGGTGGGACTAGCCAATGAGCAGTTCTTC. It is translated as CASCAGVGLANEQFF.

This chain connects TRBV5-1 to TRBJ1-1; the D gene is possibly TRBD1 (5 bases). V was clipped by 3 bases and J by 6 bases, with 21 bases between them. CDR3 length: 16 residues. Germline assignment: CDR1 SGHRS and CDR2 YFSETQ. This chain's CDR3 is CASSYIPGLLIAEAFF. CDR3 sequence (DNA): TGCGCCAGCAGCTATATACCGGGACTATTAATCGCTGAAGCTTTCTTT.

This clonotype was picked up a small number of times. The gene calls are TRBV20-1 and TRBJ2-7; 8 bases fit TRBD1. The CDR3 sequence is 13 residues long. Germline lookup yields CDR1 DFQATT and CDR2 SNEGSKA (reference sequence). V trimming: 6 bases; J trimming: 4 bases; junction bases outside the gene matches: 8. The DNA of the CDR3 is TGCAGTGCCCCGAAGACAGGGGAGTACGAGCAGTACTTC. Translating it yields CSAPKTGEYEQYF.

This clonotype occurred many times. V is TRBV15 and J is TRBJ2-3; D call uncertain. The CDR3 has 13 amino acids. V lost 3 bases and J 1 base, leaving 5 bases between the germline ends. CDR1 and CDR2 (germline): LNHNV, YYDKDF (reference sequence). In DNA form, the CDR3 reads TGTGCCACCAGCAGGCGTGGCACAGATACGCAGTATTTT. Its translation: CATSRRGTDTQYF.